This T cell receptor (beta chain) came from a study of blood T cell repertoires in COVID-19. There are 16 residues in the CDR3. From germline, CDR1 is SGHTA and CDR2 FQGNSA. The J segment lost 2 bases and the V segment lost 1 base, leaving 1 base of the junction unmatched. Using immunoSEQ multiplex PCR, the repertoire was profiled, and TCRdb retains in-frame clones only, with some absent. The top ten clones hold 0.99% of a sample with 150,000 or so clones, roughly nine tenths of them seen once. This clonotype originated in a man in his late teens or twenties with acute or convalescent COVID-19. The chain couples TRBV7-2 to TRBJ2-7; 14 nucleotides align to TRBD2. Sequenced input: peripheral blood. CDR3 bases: TGTGCCAGCAGCTTAGAGGGACTAGCGGGGGCCTACGAGCAGTACTTC. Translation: CASSLEGLAGAYEQYF.